The 17 T cell receptor beta chains in this list originate from one sample, sequenced in a study of shared clonotypes between healthy human individuals. This table comes from immunoSEQ multiplex PCR, and its TCRdb copy is limited to in-frame clones, with some not included. The table shows 1.6 million or so clones, with around 98.5% occurring only once. Sequencing was done on a sample of naive CD4+ T cells sorted from blood. Indicated subset: CD45RA+ positively selected. The receptors here all came from a young man in good health.

The chain is built from TRBV5-1 and TRBJ2-3; D call uncertain. The CDR3 runs to 14 residues. Germline V gene data show CDR1 as SGHRS and CDR2 as YFSETQ. V was pared by 1 base and J by 4 bases, with 10 bases between. This CDR3 is CASSLTSTADTQYF. The DNA for the CDR3 is TGCGCCAGCAGCTTGACATCAACTGCAGATACGCAGTATTTT.

This chain links TRBV5-4 with TRBJ2-6; D is undetermined. Germline CDR1 SGHNT, CDR2 YYREEE (reference sequence). V gave up 1 base and J gave up 0 bases, with 5 bases separating them. The CDR3 sequence is 15 residues long. CDR3 sequence: CASSLTPSGANVLTF. CDR3 in DNA: TGTGCCAGCAGCTTGACACCCTCTGGGGCCAACGTCCTGACTTTC.

The chain is built from TRBV7-2 and TRBJ2-3; 10 bases line up with TRBD2. The J segment lost 4 bases and the V segment lost 1 base, leaving 5 bases of the junction unmatched. Germline CDR1 reads SGHTA; CDR2 reads FQGNSA. The CDR3 loop spans 16 amino acids. The CDR3 protein is CASSLDSGRSPDTQYF. CDR3 sequence (DNA): TGTGCCAGCAGCTTAGATAGCGGGAGGTCCCCAGATACGCAGTATTTT.

The genes are TRBV7-9 and TRBJ2-1; D gene ambiguous. V was pared by 2 bases and J by 2 bases, with 13 bases between. CDR3 length: 16 amino acids. CDR1 and CDR2 (germline): SEHNR, FQNEAQ (reference sequence). The CDR3 nucleotides are TGTGCCAGCAGCTTAAAGTCAGTTATTACCTACAATGAGCAGTTCTTC. Protein product: CASSLKSVITYNEQFF.

The J gene is TRBJ2-5, the V gene TRBV7-8, with TRBD2 matching 7 bases. V dropped 5 bases and J dropped 5; count of bases not matched to a gene: 8. Germline V gene sequence: CDR1 SGHVS, CDR2 FQNEAQ. The CDR3 extends over 14 amino acids. CDR3 sequence: CASSMVAGMETQYF. DNA of the CDR3: TGTGCCAGCAGCATGGTAGCGGGTATGGAGACCCAGTACTTC.

This clone was recorded only once. This sample includes further DNA sequences coding for the same CDR3. This chain connects TRBV18 to TRBJ2-3; no reliable D call. The CDR3 runs 13 residues. Germline V gene lookup returns CDR1 KGHSH and CDR2 LQKENI. With 3 bases removed from V and 0 bases from J, the gap between germline ends came to 4 bases. The CDR3 sequence: CASSPPSTDTQYF. The CDR3 DNA reads as TGTGCCAGCTCACCGCCAAGCACAGATACGCAGTATTTT.

The chain joins TRBV18 to TRBJ1-1; tentatively, D is TRBD1 (5 bases). V lost 3 bases to trimming and J lost 3 bases, with 11 bases between them. Per the germline V gene, CDR1 is KGHSH and CDR2 is LQKENI. This CDR3 spans 14 amino acids. The CDR3 DNA reads TGTGCCAGCTCACCTTCAGGGTTCGACACTGAAGCTTTCTTT. Translation gives CASSPSGFDTEAFF.

The chain has TRBV20-1 and TRBJ2-1; D call uncertain. Trimming stripped 5 bases from V and 6 bases from J, with 5 bases between. There are 10 residues in the CDR3. In germline, CDR1 is DFQATT, CDR2 SNEGSKA (reference sequence). The CDR3, as DNA: TGCAGTGCTGCGCCCAATGAGCAGTTCTTC. Protein: CSAAPNEQFF.

The V call is TRBV25-1, the J call TRBJ1-4, with 9 bases aligning to TRBD1. The CDR3 is 14 residues long. CDR1 is MGHDK, CDR2 SYGVNS, per germline. Trimming removed 6 bases from V and 3 bases from J; junction bases left unmatched: 2. DNA for the CDR3: TGTGCCAGCAGGGACAGGGGTTCTAATGAAAAACTGTTTTTT. Its translation is CASRDRGSNEKLFF.

The gene calls are TRBV25-1 and TRBJ2-7; D uncertain. Germline V gene lookup returns CDR1 MGHDK and CDR2 SYGVNS. CDR3 length: 11 residues. V was shortened by 1 base and J by 9 bases, with 7 bases between the two germline ends. The CDR3 nucleotides are TGTGCCAGCAGTGAATCCTCCGGGCAGTACTTC. Its translation is CASSESSGQYF.

The chain joins TRBV28 to TRBJ1-5; 7 positions match TRBD1. V gave up 5 bases and J gave up 1 base; unmatched junction bases: 5. Germline CDR1 reads MDHEN; CDR2 reads SYDVKM. This CDR3 is 15 amino acids long. CDR3 in amino acids: CASSGDSRSNQPQHF. The CDR3 nucleotides read TGTGCCAGCAGTGGGGACAGTCGAAGCAATCAGCCCCAGCATTTT. Supplemented by reference TRBV28 and TRBJ1-5, the full variable domain reads DVKVTQSSRYLVKRTGEKVFLECVQDMDHENMFWYRQDPGLGLRLIYFSYDVKMKEKGDIPEGYSVSREKKERFSLILESASTNQTSMYLCASSGDSRSNQPQHFGDGTRLSIL.

This chain joins TRBV5-1 and TRBJ1-1; TRBD1 matches at 8 bases. CDR1 SGHRS and CDR2 YFSETQ come from the germline V gene. CDR3 size: 15 residues. The V segment lost 2 bases and the J segment 0 bases; nucleotides outside the gene matches: 3. The CDR3 DNA follows: TGCGCCAGCAGCTTTTGGGACAGGATGAACACTGAAGCTTTCTTT. It codes for CASSFWDRMNTEAFF.

This sequence joins TRBV29-1 and TRBJ2-1, with D perhaps TRBD2 (5 bases). V lost 6 bases and J lost 4, with 13 bases in between. CDR1 is SQVTM and CDR2 is ANQGSEA in the germline V gene. This CDR3 contains 13 residues. CDR3 nucleotides: TGCAGCGTCATTCCACTAGGTTACAATGAGCAGTTCTTC. It specifies CSVIPLGYNEQFF.

The V call is TRBV19, the J call TRBJ2-5; 9 bases agree with TRBD2. Germline CDR1 and CDR2: LNHDA and SQIVND (reference sequence). J gave up 5 bases and V 7 bases, and 5 bases lay outside the gene matches. CDR3 size: 13 residues. CDR3 region: CASKLAGGETQYF. CDR3 coding DNA: TGTGCCAGTAAACTAGCGGGCGGGGAGACCCAGTACTTC. The whole variable domain, filled in from reference TRBV19 and TRBJ2-5, reads DGGITQSPKYLFRKEGQNVTLSCEQNLNHDAMYWYRQDPGQGLRLIYYSQIVNDFQKGDIAEGYSVSREKKESFPLTVTSAQKNPTAFYLCASKLAGGETQYFGPGTRLLVL.

The rearrangement links TRBV7-6 to TRBJ1-2, with a possible D match to TRBD1 (5 bases). Between the trimmed V and J ends, which lost 5 bases and 8 bases, there was a span of 15 bases. The CDR3 runs 13 residues. Germline values: CDR1 SGHVS, CDR2 FNYEAQ. CDR3 in DNA: TGTGCCAGCAGCCGTGGGGACGGAGGAGGCTACACCTTC. It is translated as CASSRGDGGGYTF.

The chain employs TRBV27 and TRBJ1-1, with a possible D match to TRBD1 (5 bases). V was trimmed by 1 base and J by 1 base, leaving 16 bases between them. Germline CDR1 reads MNHEY; CDR2 reads SMNVEV (reference sequence). The CDR3 is made up of 17 amino acids. CDR3 residues: CASSLFGPGGTNTEAFF. The DNA of the CDR3 is TGTGCCAGCAGTTTATTCGGTCCGGGGGGGACGAACACTGAAGCTTTCTTT.

This clone was found once. The CDR3, as DNA: TGTGCCAGCAGCGTTGTTTCAGGGCAAAATGGCTACACCTTC. The encoded protein is CASSVVSGQNGYTF. The chain has TRBV9 and TRBJ1-2; TRBD1 is a possible D gene (5 bases). CDR3 length: 14 amino acids. Between the trimmed V and J ends, which lost 2 bases and 6 bases, there was a span of 14 bases. CDR1 is SGDLS, CDR2 YYNGEE, per germline.